These T cell receptor beta chains were read from a single sample in a study of shared clonotypes between healthy human individuals. Some clones are missing from TCRdb's copy, which holds only in-frame ones; the method was immunoSEQ multiplex PCR. The sample lists roughly 1,600,000 clones; about 98.5% were seen once. The sample consisted of naive CD4+ T cells sorted from blood. Every receptor here comes from a man aged 30 to 39 in good health. Each CDR3 is given with its conserved first and last residue. The D gene is left open where the match is weak. Not all rows give a size; the values are once, few, many and, for expanded clones, a class.

DNA: TGTGCCAGTAGTAGAAGACCCATTTTGGGGTACGAGCAGTACTTC
CDR3: CASSRRPILGYEQYF
D: .
J: TRBJ2-7
size: .
V: TRBV19

DNA: TGTGCCAGCAGTTACTCGACAGGGTTCGGGAACACTGAAGCTTTCTTT
CDR3: CASSYSTGFGNTEAFF
D: TRBD1
J: TRBJ1-1
size: .
V: TRBV6-5

DNA: TGTGCCAGCAGCCCCTTCTACGAGCAGTACTTC
CDR3: CASSPFYEQYF
D: .
J: TRBJ2-7
size: .
V: TRBV27

DNA: TGTGCCAGCAGCCAACCGGGGGCAGGGACAGATACGCAGTATTTT
CDR3: CASSQPGAGTDTQYF
D: .
J: TRBJ2-3
size: .
V: TRBV14

DNA: TGTGCCAGCAGCTTAGTCCCGGGACTAGCGGGAGACACCGGGGAGCTGTTTTTT
CDR3: CASSLVPGLAGDTGELFF
D: TRBD2
J: TRBJ2-2
size: .
V: TRBV7-8

DNA: TGTGCCAGCAGCAGGCCCTTGGAGCCCCAGCATTTT
CDR3: CASSRPLEPQHF
D: .
J: TRBJ1-5
size: .
V: TRBV2

DNA: TGTGCCAGCAGCTTAGAAGGGAGCAATCAGCCCCAGCATTTT
CDR3: CASSLEGSNQPQHF
D: .
J: TRBJ1-5
size: .
V: TRBV11-2

DNA: TGTGCCAGCACCACCTCTCCAGGACACACTTTCTCTGGGGCCAACGTCCTGACTTTC
CDR3: CASTTSPGHTFSGANVLTF
D: .
J: TRBJ2-6
size: .
V: TRBV11-2

DNA: TGCGCCAGCAGCCAGCGGGAGGGCCTCTCCTACAATGAGCAGTTCTTC
CDR3: CASSQREGLSYNEQFF
D: TRBD2
J: TRBJ2-1
size: .
V: TRBV5-1

DNA: TGTGCCACCTCCGCCCGGGACAGGGACGGTCAGCCCCAGCATTTT
CDR3: CATSARDRDGQPQHF
D: TRBD1
J: TRBJ1-5
size: .
V: TRBV28

DNA: TGTGCCAGCAGCAAAGTGGGAGGGTACAGCAATCAGCCCCAGCATTTT
CDR3: CASSKVGGYSNQPQHF
D: .
J: TRBJ1-5
size: once
V: TRBV21-1

DNA: TGTGCCAGCTCAAAGACAAGGAACACCGGGGAGCTGTTTTTT
CDR3: CASSKTRNTGELFF
D: .
J: TRBJ2-2
size: .
V: TRBV18

DNA: TGTGCCAGCAGCTTGGCTGGGACGGACACTGAAGCTTTCTTT
CDR3: CASSLAGTDTEAFF
D: .
J: TRBJ1-1
size: .
V: TRBV5-6

DNA: TGTGCCATCAGTGAGTCCAGGGGGTTAGAAGGCTACACCTTC
CDR3: CAISESRGLEGYTF
D: TRBD1
J: TRBJ1-2
size: .
V: TRBV10-3

DNA: TGTGCCAGCAGTTCCCGGGACAGGGGTGTTTACGAGCAGTACTTC
CDR3: CASSSRDRGVYEQYF
D: TRBD1
J: TRBJ2-7
size: .
V: TRBV6-5

DNA: TGTGCCAGCAGCTCCGGGACAGTCAAAGAGACCCAGTACTTC
CDR3: CASSSGTVKETQYF
D: TRBD1
J: TRBJ2-5
size: .
V: TRBV5-4